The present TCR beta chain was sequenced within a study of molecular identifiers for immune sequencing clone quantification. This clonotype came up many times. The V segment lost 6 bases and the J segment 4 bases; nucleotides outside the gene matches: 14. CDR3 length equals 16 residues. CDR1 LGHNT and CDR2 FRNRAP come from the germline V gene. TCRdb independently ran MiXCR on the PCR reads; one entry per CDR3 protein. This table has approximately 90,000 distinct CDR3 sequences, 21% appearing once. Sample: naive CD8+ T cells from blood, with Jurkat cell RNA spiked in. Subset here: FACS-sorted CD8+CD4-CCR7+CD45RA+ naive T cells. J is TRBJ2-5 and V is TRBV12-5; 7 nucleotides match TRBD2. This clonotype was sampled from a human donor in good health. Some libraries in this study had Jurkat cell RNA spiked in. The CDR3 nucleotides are TGTGCTAGTGGACCTACTGCGGGGAGGGACGGAGAGACCCAGTACTTC. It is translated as CASGPTAGRDGETQYF.